A single sample is the source of the 24 T cell receptor beta chains below, sequenced in a study of T cell repertoires in cytomegalovirus infection. Their antigen targets remain unknown. TCRdb processed the reads anew with MiXCR; each CDR3 protein has one entry. The table lists 600,000 to 700,000 distinct CDR3 sequences, around 30% of them singletons. The sequenced sample was cultured PBMCs, obtained from culture after CMV antigen stimulation. These receptors came from a human donor in good health (CMV status not recorded). Some clones in this sample may be carry-over from other donors' samples.

The V call is TRBV28, the J call TRBJ2-2, with D maybe TRBD2 (5 bases). CDR3 length: 11 amino acids. In germline, CDR1 is MDHEN, CDR2 SYDVKM. Deletions cut 9 bases from V and 6 bases from J, with 8 bases between. The CDR3 loop is CASTSPGELFF. As DNA, the CDR3 is TGTGCCAGTACTAGTCCCGGGGAGCTGTTTTTT.

V gene TRBV2 combines with J gene TRBJ2-1; 7 bases map to TRBD2. The CDR3 loop spans 14 amino acids. Germline V gives CDR1 SNHLY, CDR2 FYNNEI. Trimming cost V 8 bases and J 6 bases; bases outside gene matches: 10. DNA for the CDR3: TGTGCCAGCGGCGTGGGGGGGGGGTCCAATGAGCAGTTCTTC. This translates into CASGVGGGSNEQFF.

Points on this clonotype: Its ends do not fully match the called genes, so a read error is possible. As DNA, the CDR3 is TGCGCAAGCAGCCACGATCGGGCGGGTGGCCTAGCGGGAGAGGGGGAGACCCAGTACTTC. It specifies CASSHDRAGGLAGEGETQYF. The V call is TRBV4-3, the J call TRBJ2-5; 10 positions match TRBD2. The germline V gene encodes CDR1 LGHNA and CDR2 YSLEER. This CDR3 is 20 amino acids long.

This chain's CDR3 is CASSAGPRAFF. DNA of the CDR3: TGTGCCAGCAGTGCGGGGCCGAGAGCTTTCTTT. V and J are TRBV2 and TRBJ1-1; possible D gene TRBD1, 5 bases. Per germline, CDR1 SNHLY and CDR2 FYNNEI. V lost 4 bases and J lost 10, with 10 bases in between. This CDR3 has 11 amino acids.

The rearrangement links TRBV20-1 to TRBJ2-3; 7 bases map to TRBD1. CDR1 DFQATT and CDR2 SNEGSKA come from the germline V gene (reference sequence). CDR3 length equals 16 residues. The junction had 9 bases not matched to a gene; V was cut back by 0 bases and J by 3 bases. The CDR3 sequence is CSARDNRGQRTDTQYF. The CDR3 DNA is TGCAGTGCTAGAGATAATAGGGGGCAGCGGACAGATACGCAGTATTTT.

This clonotype has only a few counts. This rearrangement joins TRBV10-3 to TRBJ2-1, with D tentatively TRBD2 (5 bases). V shed 3 bases and J shed 4 bases, with 19 bases lying between them. Germline V gives CDR1 ENHRY, CDR2 SYGVKD. This CDR3 is 17 amino acids long. CDR3 in amino acids: CAISEPGVAGGYNEQFF. DNA for the CDR3: TGTGCCATCAGTGAACCCGGGGTGGCGGGCGGGTACAATGAGCAGTTCTTC.

For the CDR3, the DNA is TGTGCCAGCAGCGCGGGACACCTACCCTCTGGGGCCAACGTCCTGACTTTC. Protein: CASSAGHLPSGANVLTF. This chain connects TRBV9 to TRBJ2-6, with D possibly matching TRBD1 (6 bases). Trimming left V 3 bases short and J 0 bases short, with 13 bases between. CDR1 and CDR2 from the germline V gene are SGDLS and YYNGEE. The CDR3 extends over 17 amino acids.

The chain couples TRBV7-9 to TRBJ1-2; D perhaps matches TRBD1 (5 bases). Looked up from germline, CDR1 is SEHNR and CDR2 is FQNEAQ (reference sequence). This CDR3 region has 16 residues. V was clipped by 0 bases and J by 4 bases, with 15 bases between them. DNA of the CDR3: TGTGCCAGCAGCTTAGCGCAGGCGGGGGTAGGCTATGGCTACACCTTC. As protein: CASSLAQAGVGYGYTF.

This rearrangement joins TRBV7-8 to TRBJ2-7; 7 bases align to TRBD2. CDR1 is SGHVS, CDR2 FQNEAQ, per germline. This CDR3 is built from 18 residues. The V and J ends lost 2 bases and 0 bases, in that order; junction bases with no gene match: 13. The CDR3 bases are TGTGCCAGCAGCTTAACCCAAGCGGGGTACCCACCCTCCTACGAGCAGTACTTC. Its translation: CASSLTQAGYPPSYEQYF.

This clonotype has more than one count but fewer than ten. This sequence joins TRBV2 and TRBJ1-2; no clear D gene. Trimming left V 6 bases short and J 6 bases short, with 14 bases between. The CDR3 runs 13 residues. Germline lookup yields CDR1 SNHLY and CDR2 FYNNEI. The CDR3, as DNA: TGTGCCAGCAGCCGAAACCTGGGGAATGGCTACACCTTC. It yields the protein CASSRNLGNGYTF.

The chain joins TRBV28 to TRBJ2-2; TRBD2 is a possible D gene (5 bases). The CDR3 length is 14 residues. V was pared by 6 bases and J by 4 bases, with 12 bases between. Germline CDR1 MDHEN, CDR2 SYDVKM. The CDR3 loop reads CASRIVRGTGELFF. The CDR3 DNA sequence: TGTGCCAGCAGAATCGTTCGGGGCACCGGGGAGCTGTTTTTT.

CDR3 bases: TGTGCCACCAGCAGAGTGGCTATTAATCAGCCCCAGCATTTT. Translating gives CATSRVAINQPQHF. The V gene is TRBV15, the J gene TRBJ1-5; unclear D gene. The germline gives CDR1 LNHNV, CDR2 YYDKDF (reference sequence). The CDR3 is 14 amino acids. V lost 1 base and J 4 bases, leaving 8 bases between the germline ends.

The rearrangement joins TRBV4-1 to TRBJ2-3; the D gene is possibly TRBD1 (5 bases). Germline CDR1 reads MGHRA; CDR2 reads YSYEKL. The CDR3 has 16 amino acids. V lost 1 base, J lost 0 bases, and 11 bases lay in between. The CDR3 DNA reads as TGCGCCAGCAGCCAAGGGTGGGGCGCTAGCACAGATACGCAGTATTTT. This gives the protein CASSQGWGASTDTQYF.

The chain employs TRBV14 and TRBJ2-1, with 9 bases aligning to TRBD1. The V segment lost 0 bases and the J segment 6 bases; nucleotides outside the gene matches: 6. CDR3 length equals 16 residues. Germline CDR1 reads SGHDN; CDR2 reads FVKESK. In nucleotides, the CDR3 is TGTGCCAGCAGCCAAGACACCGGACAGGGGATCAATGAGCAGTTCTTC. Encoded protein: CASSQDTGQGINEQFF.

V is TRBV29-1 and J is TRBJ2-7, with a tentative D call TRBD1 (5 bases). CDR1 is SQVTM, CDR2 ANQGSEA, per germline. V dropped 7 bases and J dropped 3 bases, with 13 bases sitting between them. The CDR3 is 12 residues long. The CDR3 nucleotides are TGCAGCGCCGAGCAGGGCGGCTACGAGCAGTACTTC. Protein product: CSAEQGGYEQYF.

This rearrangement joins TRBV7-9 to TRBJ2-5, with D possibly matching TRBD1 (5 bases). V was clipped by 5 bases and J by 2 bases, with 21 bases between them. In germline, CDR1 is SEHNR, CDR2 FQNEAQ (reference sequence). The CDR3 runs to 17 residues. CDR3 in DNA: TGTGCCAGCAGCCCACCTTTCAGGGCTCTTCGTCAAGAGACCCAGTACTTC. It encodes CASSPPFRALRQETQYF.

The chain employs TRBV27 and TRBJ2-1; 9 positions agree with TRBD2. The V gene's germline CDR1 is MNHEY and CDR2 SMNVEV (reference sequence). With 2 bases clipped from V and 2 bases from J, the junction kept 4 bases outside the gene matches. The CDR3 sequence is 16 residues long. This chain's CDR3 is CASSLAAGGAYNEQFF. CDR3 in DNA: TGTGCCAGCAGTTTAGCGGCGGGGGGGGCCTACAATGAGCAGTTCTTC.

This chain links TRBV7-8 with TRBJ2-7; possible D gene TRBD2, 5 bases. The CDR3 has 13 amino acids. CDR1 is SGHVS, CDR2 FQNEAQ, per germline. Between the trimmed V and J ends, which lost 3 bases and 2 bases, there was a span of 8 bases. Here the CDR3 reads CASSFSEAYEQYF. In DNA, the CDR3 is TGTGCCAGCAGCTTTAGCGAGGCCTACGAGCAGTACTTC. The whole variable domain, remainder taken from reference TRBV7-8 and TRBJ2-7, is GAGVSQSPRYKVAKRGQDVALRCDPISGHVSLFWYQQALGQGPEFLTYFQNEAQLDKSGLPSDRFFAERPEGSVSTLKIQRTQQEDSAVYLCASSFSEAYEQYFGPGTRLTVT.

This clonotype occurred many times. The chain has TRBV12-3 or TRBV12-4 and TRBJ2-3; maybe TRBD1 (5 bases). The V gene lost 0 bases and the J gene lost 0 bases, with 7 bases spanning the gap. This CDR3 has 15 residues. CDR3 coding DNA: TGTGCCAGCAGTTTAGCGGGGCCTAGCACAGATACGCAGTATTTT. It yields the protein CASSLAGPSTDTQYF.

The chain uses TRBV9 and TRBJ2-3; TRBD1 or TRBD2 may be the D gene (5 bases each). The CDR3 is made up of 12 amino acids. The V gene's germline CDR1 is SGDLS and CDR2 YYNGEE. Trimming took off 6 bases at V and 6 bases at J, with 11 bases between the two ends. DNA for the CDR3: TGTGCCAGCACCGGGGACCATGATACGCAGTATTTT. Protein sequence: CASTGDHDTQYF.

There are a few counts of this clonotype. The chain recombines TRBV19 with TRBJ1-5; a possible D gene is TRBD1 (5 bases). The CDR3 totals 18 residues. Germline V gene sequence: CDR1 LNHDA, CDR2 SQIVND (reference sequence). V dropped 2 bases and J dropped 0 bases, with 17 bases sitting between them. CDR3 sequence reads: CASSILGGVKYSNQPQHF. For the CDR3, the DNA is TGTGCCAGTAGTATACTAGGAGGGGTGAAATATAGCAATCAGCCCCAGCATTTT.

The chain has TRBV4-3 and TRBJ2-4; the match to TRBD2 covers 8 bases. The CDR3 contains 16 residues. Looked up from germline, CDR1 is LGHNA and CDR2 is YSLEER. With V trimmed by 5 bases and J by 3 bases, 9 bases remained unmatched. CDR3 nucleotides: TGCGCCAGCAGCTACGCGGGGGGAAGCGACAAAAACATTCAGTACTTC. Translating gives CASSYAGGSDKNIQYF.

Notes on this clonotype: It may be a read error: a sequence one base away is much more abundant. This chain connects TRBV7-2 to TRBJ1-4; no firm D call. The V gene's germline CDR1 is SGHTA and CDR2 FQGNSA. This CDR3 spans 14 amino acids. The CDR3 loop is CASRLGGSGEKLFF. DNA of the CDR3: TGTGCCAGCCGCTTAGGAGGGAGTGGTGAAAAACTGTTTTTT.

The chain employs TRBV12-3 or TRBV12-4 and TRBJ2-5; TRBD2 matches 10 bases. V lost 6 bases, J lost 5 bases, and 9 bases stayed unmatched. This CDR3 contains 15 residues. This chain's CDR3 is CASRKLAGRKETQYF. CDR3 nucleotide sequence: TGTGCCAGCAGGAAACTAGCGGGACGGAAGGAGACCCAGTACTTC.